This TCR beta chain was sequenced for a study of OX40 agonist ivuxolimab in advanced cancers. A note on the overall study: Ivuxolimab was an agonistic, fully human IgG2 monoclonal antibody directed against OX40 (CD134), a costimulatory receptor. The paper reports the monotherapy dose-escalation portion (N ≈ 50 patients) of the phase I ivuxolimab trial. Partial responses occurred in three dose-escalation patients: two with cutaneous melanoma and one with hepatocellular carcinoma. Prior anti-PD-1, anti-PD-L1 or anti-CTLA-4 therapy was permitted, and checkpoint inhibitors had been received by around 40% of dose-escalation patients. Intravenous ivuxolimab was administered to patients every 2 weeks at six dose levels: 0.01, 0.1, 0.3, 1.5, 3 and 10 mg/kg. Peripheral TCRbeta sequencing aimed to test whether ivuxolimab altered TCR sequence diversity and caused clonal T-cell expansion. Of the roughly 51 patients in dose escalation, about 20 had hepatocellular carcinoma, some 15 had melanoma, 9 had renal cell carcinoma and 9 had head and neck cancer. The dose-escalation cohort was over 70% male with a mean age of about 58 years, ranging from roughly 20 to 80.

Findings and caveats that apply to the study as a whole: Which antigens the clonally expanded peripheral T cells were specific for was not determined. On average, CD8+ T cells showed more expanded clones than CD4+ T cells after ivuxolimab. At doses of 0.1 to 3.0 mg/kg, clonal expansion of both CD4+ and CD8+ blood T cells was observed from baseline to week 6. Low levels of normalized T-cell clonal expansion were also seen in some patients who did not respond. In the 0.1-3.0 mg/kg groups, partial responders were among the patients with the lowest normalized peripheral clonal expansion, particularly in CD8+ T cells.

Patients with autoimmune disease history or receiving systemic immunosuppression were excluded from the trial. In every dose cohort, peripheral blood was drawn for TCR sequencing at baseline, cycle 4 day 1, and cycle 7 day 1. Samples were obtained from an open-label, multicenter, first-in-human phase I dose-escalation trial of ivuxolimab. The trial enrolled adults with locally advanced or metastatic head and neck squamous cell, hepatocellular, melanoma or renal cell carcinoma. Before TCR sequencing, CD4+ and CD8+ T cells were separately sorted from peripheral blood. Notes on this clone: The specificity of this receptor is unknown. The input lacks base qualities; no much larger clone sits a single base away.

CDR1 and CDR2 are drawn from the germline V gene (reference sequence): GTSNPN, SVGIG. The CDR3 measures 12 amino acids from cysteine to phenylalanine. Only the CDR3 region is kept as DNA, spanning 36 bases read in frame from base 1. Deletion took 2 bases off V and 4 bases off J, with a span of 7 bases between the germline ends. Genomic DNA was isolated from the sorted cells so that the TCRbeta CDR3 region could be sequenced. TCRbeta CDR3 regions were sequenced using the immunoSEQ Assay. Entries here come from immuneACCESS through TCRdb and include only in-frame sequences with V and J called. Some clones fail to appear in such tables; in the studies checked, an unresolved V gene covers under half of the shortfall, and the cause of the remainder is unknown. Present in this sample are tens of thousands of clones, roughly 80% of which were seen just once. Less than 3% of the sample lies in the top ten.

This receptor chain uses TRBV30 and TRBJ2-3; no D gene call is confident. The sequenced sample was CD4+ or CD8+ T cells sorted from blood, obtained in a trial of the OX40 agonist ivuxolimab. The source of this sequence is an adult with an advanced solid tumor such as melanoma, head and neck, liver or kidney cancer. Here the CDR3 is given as CAWSTVADTQYF. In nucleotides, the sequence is TGTGCCTGGAGTACGGTTGCAGATACGCAGTATTTT.